Given below is one T cell receptor beta chain in context. What it recognizes is unknown. This sample stems from a study of blood T cells in healthy people across ages. The study's findings and limits: It was not known whether donors were CMV positive (a possible confounder of expanded clonotype changes). More naive CD4+ cells and higher diversity marked long-lived donors relative to aged donors.

A second about 7 to 11 cycle PCR used barcoded and J-beta primers. TCRdb reprocessed the 5' RACE reads with MiXCR, giving one entry per CDR3 protein. This table has about 1.5 million distinct CDR3 sequences, approximately 38% appearing once. Each sample gave at least 6 million isolated PBMCs. Sequencing was done on a sample of blood. The receptor comes from a woman younger than 30 in good health.

The CDR3: CASSGMGQGQYNEQYF. The CDR3 nucleotides are TGTGCCAGCAGCGGGATGGGACAGGGTCAATACAATGAGCAGTACTTC. The chain is built from TRBV6-1 and TRBJ2-1, with 9 bases lining up with TRBD1. The J call may be wrong; the DNA end is better matched by TRBJ2-7. From germline, CDR1 is MNHNS and CDR2 SASEGT. The CDR3 loop spans 16 amino acids.